This TCR beta chain was retrieved from a study of type 1 regulatory T cells. Study summary: T-allo10 is a Tr1-enriched, alloantigen-specific CD4 T cell product made in vitro. Overall study findings and caveats: Type 1 regulatory T cells had a more restricted TCR repertoire than non-type 1 regulatory T cells.

TCRdb independently ran MiXCR on the reads; one entry per CDR3 protein. Among under 75,000 distinct CDR3 sequences listed, less than 25% were seen once. The V gene end was trimmed by 6 bases and the J gene end by 5 bases; junction bases not matched to a gene: 7. CDR1 is MDHEN and CDR2 is SYDVKM in the germline V gene. CDR3 size: 14 residues. This clonotype came up a few times. Its antigen is not identified. Sequencing was carried out using cultured type 1 regulatory T (Tr1) cells, either the whole culture or a sorted fraction (not recorded which). The chain links TRBV28 to TRBJ2-7; 10 positions match TRBD1. The receptor was isolated from a human donor in good health. The CDR3 loop is CASSSDRGRNEQYF. As DNA, the CDR3 is TGTGCCAGCAGCTCTGACAGGGGGCGAAACGAGCAGTACTTC.